In this sample, the clone carrying this TCR beta chain turned up once. No antigen is known for it. The data originate from a study of T cell responses to AZD1222 COVID-19 vaccine. Study results and limitations: Per reports, nearly half of all spike-specific TCRs target regions that are unmutated in variants.

Germline V lookup: CDR1 SEHNR, CDR2 FQNEAQ (reference sequence). The CDR3 runs 15 residues. Trimming left V 5 bases short and J 6 bases short, with 18 bases between. Profiled with immunoSEQ multiplex PCR; TCRdb holds only in-frame clones, not every one. The sample lists around 140,000 clones, 85% to 90% occurring once. This rearrangement joins TRBV7-9 to TRBJ2-3, with a possible D match to TRBD2 (6 bases). The source was peripheral blood, collected 28 days after the second AZD1222 dose. The sequence was collected from an adult who received the AZD1222 COVID-19 vaccine. The CDR3 protein is CASSPLRTNIDTQYF. The DNA of the CDR3 is TGTGCCAGCAGCCCTCTCAGGACTAACATCGATACGCAGTATTTT.